This TCR beta chain was profiled in a study of T cells in Graves' hyperthyroidism and ophthalmopathy. Concerning this clonotype: Germline is not matched at one junction end, which may reflect a read error.

This CDR3 spans 15 amino acids. Germline V gene lookup returns CDR1 SGHVS and CDR2 FQNEAQ. RNA transcripts served as the template for amplifying TCR beta CDR3 regions. First-round RT-PCR with HTBI primers amplified the TCR CDR3 region. Using its own MiXCR run on the multiplex PCR reads, TCRdb lists one record per CDR3 protein. Counted here are some 620,000 distinct CDR3 sequences, around 15% occurring once; the ten biggest clones make up 3.8%. Sequencing was performed on blood. The clonotype originates from a woman under 40 with Graves' hyperthyroidism. The chain combines TRBV7-8 with TRBJ2-7; D might be TRBD1 (6 bases). In nucleotides, the CDR3 is TGCGCCAGCAGCCAGACACCGGGACAAGGCTACGAGCAGTACTTC. Translating it yields CASSQTPGQGYEQYF.